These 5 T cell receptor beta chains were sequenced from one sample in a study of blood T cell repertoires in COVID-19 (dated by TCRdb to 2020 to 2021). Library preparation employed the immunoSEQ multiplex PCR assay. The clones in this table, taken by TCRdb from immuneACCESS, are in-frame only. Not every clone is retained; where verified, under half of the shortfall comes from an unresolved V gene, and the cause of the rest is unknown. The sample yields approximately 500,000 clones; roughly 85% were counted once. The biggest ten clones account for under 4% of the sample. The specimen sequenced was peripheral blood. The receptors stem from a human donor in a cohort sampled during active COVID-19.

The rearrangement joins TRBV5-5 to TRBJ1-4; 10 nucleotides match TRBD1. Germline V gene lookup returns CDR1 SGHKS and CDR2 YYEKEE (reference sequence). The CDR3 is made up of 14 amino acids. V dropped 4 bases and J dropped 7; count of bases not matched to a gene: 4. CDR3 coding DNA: TGTGCCAGCAGCCAGGGACAGGGGAGTGAAAAACTGTTTTTT. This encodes CASSQGQGSEKLFF. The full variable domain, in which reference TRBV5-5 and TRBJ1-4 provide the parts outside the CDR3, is DAGVTQSPTHLIKTRGQQVTLRCSPISGHKSVSWYQQVLGQGPQFIFQYYEKEERGRGNFPDRFSARQFPNYSSELNVNALLLGDSALYLCASSQGQGSEKLFFGSGTQLSVL.

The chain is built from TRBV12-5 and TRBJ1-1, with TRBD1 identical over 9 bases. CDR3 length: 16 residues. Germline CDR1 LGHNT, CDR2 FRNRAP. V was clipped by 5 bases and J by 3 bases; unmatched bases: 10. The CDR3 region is CASGQGQGGVYTEAFF. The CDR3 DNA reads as TGTGCTAGTGGTCAGGGACAGGGTGGGGTATACACTGAAGCTTTCTTT.

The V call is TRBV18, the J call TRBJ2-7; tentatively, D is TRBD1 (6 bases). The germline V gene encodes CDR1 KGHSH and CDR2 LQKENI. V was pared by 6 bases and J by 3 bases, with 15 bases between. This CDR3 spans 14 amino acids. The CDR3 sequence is CASSSSQGFYEQYF. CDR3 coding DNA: TGTGCCAGCTCCAGTAGTCAGGGGTTCTACGAGCAGTACTTC.

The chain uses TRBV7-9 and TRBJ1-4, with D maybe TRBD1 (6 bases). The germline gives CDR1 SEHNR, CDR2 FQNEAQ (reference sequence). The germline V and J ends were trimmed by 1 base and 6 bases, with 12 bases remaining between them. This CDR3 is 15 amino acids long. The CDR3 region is CASSLVSGAHEKLFF. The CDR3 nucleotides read TGTGCCAGCAGCTTAGTCTCAGGGGCTCATGAAAAACTGTTTTTT.

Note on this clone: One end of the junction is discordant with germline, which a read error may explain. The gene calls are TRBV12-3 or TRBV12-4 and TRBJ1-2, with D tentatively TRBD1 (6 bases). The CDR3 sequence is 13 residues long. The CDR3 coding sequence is TGTGCCAGCAGCTTAGACAGGATTTATGGCTACACCTTC. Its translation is CASSLDRIYGYTF.